One T cell receptor beta chain is described in this entry. The V end was cut by 0 bases, the J end by 0 bases, with 11 bases between. There are 16 residues in the CDR3. Per the germline V gene, CDR1 is MNHEY and CDR2 is SMNVEV (reference sequence). These data originate in a study of blood T cell repertoires in COVID-19. Study summary: T cells, B-cell-depleted T cells, or PBMCs supplied cDNA or gDNA.

Categorization into cohorts depended on clinical history that participants reported. Per the original data handling: By means of reference gene primer amplification, nucleated cell counts were estimated. Assay used: immunoSEQ multiplex PCR; TCRdb lists only in-frame clones, some missing. The D gene and trimming were derived from the DNA, and the V and J assignments and clone size from that table. The data show approximately 230,000 clones, around nine tenths seen once. The sequenced sample was PBMCs or T cells enriched from blood (not recorded which). This sequence joins TRBV27 and TRBJ1-1; a weak D match, TRBD1 (5 bases). The TCR sequence derives from a woman aged 18 to 35 who had recovered from COVID-19. CDR3 in DNA: TGTGCCAGCAGTTTATCTACAGGAAAGCTGAACACTGAAGCTTTCTTT. Translating gives CASSLSTGKLNTEAFF.